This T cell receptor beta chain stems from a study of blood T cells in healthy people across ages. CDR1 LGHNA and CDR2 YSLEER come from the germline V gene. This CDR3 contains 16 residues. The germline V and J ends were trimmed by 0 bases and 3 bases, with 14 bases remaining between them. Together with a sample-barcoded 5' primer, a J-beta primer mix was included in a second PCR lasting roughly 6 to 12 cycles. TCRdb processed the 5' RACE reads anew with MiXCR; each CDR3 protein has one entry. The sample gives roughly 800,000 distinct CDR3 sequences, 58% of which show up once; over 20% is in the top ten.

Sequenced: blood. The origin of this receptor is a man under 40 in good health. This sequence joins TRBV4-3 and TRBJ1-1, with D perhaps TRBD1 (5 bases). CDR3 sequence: CASSQDLTRVYTEAFF. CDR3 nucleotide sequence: TGCGCCAGCAGCCAAGATCTTACCAGGGTCTACACTGAAGCTTTCTTT.